A single T cell receptor (beta chain) is shown here with its context. Generated by immunoSEQ multiplex PCR, the TCRdb table keeps only in-frame clones and is missing some. In the table there are 45,000 to 70,000 clones, 70% to 90% of which are singletons. This CDR3 comprises 17 residues. The V and J ends lost 0 bases and 5 bases respectively, with 17 bases between them. Germline-derived CDR1 and CDR2 are SGHNT and YYREEE (reference sequence). These data are taken from a study of blood T cell repertoires in COVID-19. This clonotype was sampled from a man aged 55 to 70 with acute or convalescent COVID-19. Sequencing input: peripheral blood. The chain employs TRBV5-4 and TRBJ2-2; TRBD2 might be the D (5 bases). The CDR3 loop reads CASSLGQRGPRTGELFF. CDR3 sequence (DNA): TGTGCCAGCAGCTTGGGACAACGGGGTCCGAGAACCGGGGAGCTGTTTTTT.